The present TCR beta chain was sequenced within a study of control samples from healthy donors and cancer patients. Germline CDR1 is MNHEY and CDR2 is SVGAGI. The V and J ends lost 9 bases and 8 bases respectively, with 16 bases between them. The CDR3 is made up of 13 amino acids. Sequencing was performed with immunoSEQ multiplex PCR; in TCRdb, only in-frame clones are kept and a portion is missing. The table lists nearly 200,000 clones, around 93% of them singletons. The sequence was collected from a man aged 25-45 years in good health. V and J are TRBV6-5 and TRBJ1-4, with D uncertain. Sequenced sample: blood. CDR3 protein: CASTTRLREKLFF. The DNA of the CDR3 is TGTGCCAGTACAACGAGGTTGAGGGAAAAACTGTTTTTT.